The subject of this entry is one T cell receptor beta chain. This record belongs to a study of cytomegalovirus exposure and HLA in healthy donors. Trimming cost V 8 bases and J 6 bases, with 17 bases left between them. The CDR3 covers 13 residues. Germline CDR1 is MNHNS and CDR2 is SASEGT. A multiplex PCR was run with 60 Vbeta primers and 13 Jbeta primers. TCRdb's copy holds only in-frame clones and misses some; the assay was immunoSEQ multiplex PCR. The table lists about 89,000 clones, about 80% of them singletons. This sequence joins TRBV6-1 and TRBJ2-7; TRBD1 is a possible D gene (5 bases). This TCR came from a male donor in good health and CMV-seronegative. The source material was PBMCs. CDR3 loop: CASSSGYGFEQYF. CDR3 DNA: TGTGCCAGCTCTTCAGGGTACGGATTCGAGCAGTACTTC.